This TCR beta chain is from a study of cytomegalovirus exposure and HLA in healthy donors. Regarding the study as a whole: Among TCR sequences, most were rare, though some public TCRs appeared in many donors. For cytomegalovirus status, the classifier reportedly gave diagnoses with high specificity and sensitivity.

This clone was counted between two and nine times. Its target is not known. The CDR3 has 18 amino acids. V gave up 1 base and J gave up 3 bases; unmatched junction bases: 10. Germline V CDR1 and CDR2: KGHSH, LQKENI. The protocol was immunoSEQ multiplex PCR, while the TCRdb copy is restricted to in-frame clones and leaves out a portion. Found here are 150,000 to 200,000 clones, around nine tenths of them singletons; the top ten hold approximately 2.4%. The genes are TRBV18 and TRBJ2-1; TRBD2 matches at 9 bases. Sequencing was carried out using PBMCs. The clonotype comes from a woman under 30 in good health and CMV-seronegative. CDR3 residues: CASSPRESGGPIYNEQFF. DNA of the CDR3: TGTGCCAGCTCACCACGGGAGAGCGGGGGGCCGATCTACAATGAGCAGTTCTTC. The full variable domain, its missing parts supplied by reference TRBV18 and TRBJ2-1, is NAGVMQNPRHLVRRRGQEARLRCSPMKGHSHVYWYRQLPEEGLKFMVYLQKENIIDESGMPKERFSAEFPKEGPSILRIQQVVRGDSAAYFCASSPRESGGPIYNEQFFGPGTRLTVL.